The entry that follows covers one T cell receptor (beta chain) sequence. Its antigen is unknown. One base away there is no much larger clone; base qualities are not given. The cohort comprised more than 550 healthy bone marrow donors. At the time of sampling, all cohort members were nominally healthy, though unrecorded immune exposures were likely present. The donor tested CMV seronegative, placing the donor among the roughly 350 seronegative members of the cohort. Every donor gave a peripheral blood sample, and the peripheral blood mononuclear cells from that sample were used for TCR beta sequencing. The Qiagen DNeasy Blood Extraction Kit was used to extract genomic DNA from the blood cell samples. Library preparation used the immunoSEQ multiplex PCR assay. The multiplex PCR relied on a mix of 60 forward primers for TCR Vbeta segments and 13 reverse primers for TCR Jbeta segments. The CDR3 region of rearranged TCR beta genes was amplified from genomic DNA by a multiplex PCR assay. The Illumina HiSeq System was used to sequence the amplified TCR beta libraries as 87-base-pair reads. On the authors' methods: A later analysis tallied around 87 million unique TCR beta chains across the roughly 610 repertoires, and about 10 million of those chains were shared by two or more donors. To remove PCR and sequencing errors, raw reads were error-corrected and collapsed into unique sequences using a nearest-neighbor algorithm that merged closely related sequences. CDR3 sequences were aligned to IMGT reference sequences to assign V, D and J gene segments. For a sequence to be retained, a match of at least six nucleotides was required to both a V gene segment and a J gene segment. A rearrangement was called productive if the CDR3 had no stop codons and remained in frame with V and J, and every other rearrangement was called non-productive. CDR3 was defined by IMGT convention, running from the second conserved V-encoded cysteine to the conserved J-encoded phenylalanine. The earlier analysis of 500 to 750 of the donors excluded any sequence lacking an unambiguous match to a single V gene segment. An earlier analysis of a few hundred of the donors classified V segments as functional when productive rearrangements were above 56.7% and as segregating when the standard deviation between donors was above 5%. A statistical classification framework was built to diagnose cytomegalovirus status from the catalog of TCR beta chain sequences. In a later analysis, TCR nucleotide sequences were compared against IMGT/GENE-DB human TR gene sequences so that V and J genes could be assigned. The TCRdist pipeline was used in a later analysis to assign CDR3 sequences and most-parsimonious VDJ recombination scenarios. In a later analysis, every TCR beta chain was defined by the combination of its CDR3 amino acid sequence and its V-gene family, and reads without a unique V-gene family were dropped. In a later analysis, a few hundred highly shared, low-generation-probability nucleotide sequences were removed to address suspected cross-contamination and a sequencing artifact. In a later analysis, a clonal expansion index was calculated for each public chain from normalized within-repertoire ranks of inferred template counts. In a later analysis, generation probabilities were computed with a VDJ recombination model fitted to out-of-frame rearrangements, and the resulting probabilities were checked against IGoR. A later analysis scored TCR-TCR, TCR-HLA and TCR-CMV co-occurrence with hypergeometric tests, applying a repertoire-size bias correction to TCR pairs. A later analysis estimated false discovery rates by permuting HLA or CMV assignments 20 times. In a later analysis, co-occurring TCRs were grouped with DBSCAN, and TCRdist sequence similarity was added when clustering was performed within HLA-allele-positive subsets. Repertoires with fewer than 30,000 or more than 120,000 public chains, plus five repertoires with anomalous nucleotide sharing, were excluded from co-occurrence clustering. TCRdb took this table from immuneACCESS and kept in-frame rearrangements with V and J called. Such tables lack part of the clones; where checked against another copy, unresolved V genes explain under half of the gap, and the rest is unexplained. Clone size and V and J calls were adopted from that table, with D and trimming inferred from the DNA. The sample has over 75,000 clones on record, around 73% of them singletons. The top ten clones comprise 0.7% to 0.85% of the sample.

The sample is drawn from a study of cytomegalovirus exposure and HLA in healthy donors (dated by TCRdb to 2015 to 2018). Regarding the study in general: An earlier analysis of roughly 500 of the donors reported 250 to 350 Gb of sequence data and roughly 100 million unique TCR beta sequences from 150 million to 200 million T cells. Donor age, sex, ethnicity and CMV serostatus were collected together with the repertoire data. The later analysis used no new phenotypic data to find candidate immune exposures, relying instead on TCR beta sequences and their occurrence across donors. The T cell repertoires of 666 subjects were profiled by immunosequencing and related to cytomegalovirus serostatus. An earlier analysis of 587 of the donors used high-throughput TCR beta sequencing to judge whether each TCR beta V gene segment behaved as functional or pseudogenic. To study patterns of TCR occurrence, a later analysis re-analyzed previously published TCR beta repertoires from around 670 donors and added high-resolution HLA genotyping. The study combined high-throughput TCR immunosequencing, statistical association of individual TCRs with disease status, and machine learning to predict cytomegalovirus infection status. Every repertoire in the discovery cohort had been generated on one and the same sequencing platform. Of the 300 to 500 genotyped donors, 65% to 90% were placed in the genetic ancestry cluster associated with self-reported Caucasian donors. A later genetic analysis used genome-wide SNP genotypes for about 60% of the roughly 670 donors, treating that subset as a discovery cohort. Approximately 300 gigabases of sequencing data and roughly 90 million unique TCR sequences were included in an early release covering several hundred HLA-typed donors. Typing coverage varied by locus: about 620-630 donors for A, B, C, DRB1 and DQB1; more than 500 for DQA1; about 600 for DPA1; 450 to 480 for DPB1. HLA typing covered class I and class II loci at four-digit resolution. Because of strong linkage in the cohort, 4 to 6 DR-DQ haplotypes were treated as single units for association and clustering. The study was designed to test whether signatures of past pathogen exposure could be identified by cataloging public T cell receptors. Among roughly 400 genotyped donors of the cohort, an average of roughly 240,000 unique TCR beta nucleotide sequences were sequenced per donor, roughly 20% of them non-productive. Besides the first cohort of more than 650 subjects, a separate validation cohort made up of 95 to 150 different subjects was used. Study-wide conclusions, independent of this receptor: In an earlier analysis of approximately 600 of the donors, most TCR beta V segments were observed in productive rearrangements about 90% or about 30% of the time, broadly matching IMGT annotations. CMV serostatus was the only immune exposure information available for the cohort. The cohort was sequenced for TCR beta chains only, and without alpha or paired-chain data the features that could be detected were limited. Because counts were too low, around 18 rarely observed V segments, including chromosome 9 orphons, were left out of the earlier analysis of a few hundred of the donors. Presence/absence analyses assumed roughly uniform sequencing depth across donors, an assumption that may not hold. A group of highly shared sequence variants was considered likely to be a technical artifact of the sequencing pipeline. The authors suggested that the approach could potentially be generalized to other disease states and immunological phenotypes. In both the original and validation cohorts, the classifier was reported to diagnose cytomegalovirus status with high specificity and sensitivity. Linkage disequilibrium might explain the correlated functional status among segregating V segments, but an unknown experimental factor could not be excluded. In a later analysis, HLA-associated TCR beta chains showed more clonal expansion and lower generation probabilities than non-associated chains that were equally common. According to a later analysis, parvovirus B19, influenza, CMV and Epstein-Barr virus appeared linked to several top co-occurrence clusters. The 87-base-pair reads could not distinguish some IMGT-functional V segments, including TRBV6-2 and TRBV6-3, so those segments were excluded. When HLA alleles, especially DR and DQ, strongly co-occurred, TCR associations were difficult to assign to individual alleles. A later genetic analysis associated a missense DCLRE1C variant with V-gene and J-gene trimming of TCR beta chains, and an independent cohort replicated the association. HLA typing was unavailable for some donors at each locus, so association tests used only the typed subset. A few of the identified cytomegalovirus-associated TCR beta chains were confirmed in vitro to be specific for cytomegalovirus antigens. A further reported finding was that TCR beta sequences accurately predicted the HLA-A and HLA-B alleles for most subjects in the first cohort. In a later analysis, most CMV-associated TCR beta chains were found to appear HLA-restricted, with HLA associations seemingly driven largely by CMV exposure. Across donors, most TCR sequences were observed very rarely, whereas some public TCRs were present in many individuals. The study gave a list of more than 150 TCR beta chains associated with cytomegalovirus. According to a later analysis, TCR association rates differed among HLA loci, with DRB1 alleles showing the most associated TCRs and HLA-C alleles showing the fewest. A later analysis associated about 18,000 TCR beta sequences with specific HLA alleles at a false discovery rate of 0.05. In a later genetic analysis, fewer N-insertions in productive TCRs were reported among donors in an Asian-associated ancestry cluster than the approximately 670-donor mean.

Taken from cysteine to phenylalanine, the CDR3 has 16 residues. This entry keeps only the CDR3 DNA: 48 bases, framed from base 1. Per the germline V gene, MNHEY is the CDR1 and SVGAGI is the CDR2. For this chain, trimming is 2 bases at the V end and 7 bases at the J end, and the number of junction bases without a gene match is 9. The V and J segments used are TRBV6-5 and TRBJ1-4; 8 bases in the middle match TRBD1. This TCR came from a woman aged 60-70 years in good health and CMV-seronegative. Sequenced material: PBMCs. The DNA sequence is given as TGTGCCAGCAGTTACACGACAGGGGCAAAGGGTGAAAAACTGTTTTTT. This encodes CASSYTTGAKGEKLFF.